This T cell receptor beta chain was recorded in a study of blood T cell repertoires in COVID-19. J lost 3 bases, V lost 3 bases, and 1 base had no gene match. The CDR3 covers 13 residues. The germline V gene encodes CDR1 SEHNR and CDR2 FQNEAQ (reference sequence). Produced via immunoSEQ multiplex PCR; TCRdb's table is partial and in-frame only. This table holds around 320,000 clones, roughly 85% found once. This chain connects TRBV7-9 to TRBJ1-1, with 7 bases lining up with TRBD1. The sample comprised peripheral blood. This TCR came from a human donor in a cohort sampled during active COVID-19. The CDR3 bases are TGTGCCAGCAGCTTTACAGGGGACACTGAAGCTTTCTTT. This encodes CASSFTGDTEAFF. Full variable domain (remainder filled in from reference TRBV7-9 and TRBJ1-1): DTGVSQNPRHKITKRGQNVTFRCDPISEHNRLYWYRQTLGQGPEFLTYFQNEAQLEKSRLLSDRFSAERPKGSFSTLEIQRTEQGDSAMYLCASSFTGDTEAFFGQGTRLTVV.